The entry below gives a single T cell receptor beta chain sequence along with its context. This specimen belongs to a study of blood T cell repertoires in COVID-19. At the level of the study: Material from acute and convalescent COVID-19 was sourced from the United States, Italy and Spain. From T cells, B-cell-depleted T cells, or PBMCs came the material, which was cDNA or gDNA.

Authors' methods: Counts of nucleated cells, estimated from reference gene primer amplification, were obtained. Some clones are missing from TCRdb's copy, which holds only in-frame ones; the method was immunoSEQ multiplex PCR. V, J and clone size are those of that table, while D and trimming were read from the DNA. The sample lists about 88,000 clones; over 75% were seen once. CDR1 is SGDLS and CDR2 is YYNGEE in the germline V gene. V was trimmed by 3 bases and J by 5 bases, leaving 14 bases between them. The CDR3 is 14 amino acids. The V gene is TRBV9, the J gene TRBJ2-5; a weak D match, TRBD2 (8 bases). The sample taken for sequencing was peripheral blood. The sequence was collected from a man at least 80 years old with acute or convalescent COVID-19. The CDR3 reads CASSAGGGWETQYF. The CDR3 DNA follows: TGTGCCAGCAGCGCGGGAGGGGGCTGGGAGACCCAGTACTTC.